The 17 T cell receptor beta chains presented below share a single source sample, sequenced in a study of blood T cell repertoires in COVID-19. Sequencing used immunoSEQ multiplex PCR; TCRdb keeps in-frame clones, though not all of them. This sample carries approximately 130,000 clones, around 79% of them seen once, and the ten largest clones take more than 15%. What was sequenced was peripheral blood. The receptors were gathered from an older man with acute or convalescent COVID-19.

In this sample, this clone turned up once. The rearrangement uses TRBV27 and TRBJ1-5; 8 bases match TRBD1. The germline gives CDR1 MNHEY, CDR2 SMNVEV (reference sequence). The trim removed 4 bases at V and 8 bases at J, leaving 7 bases unmatched. This CDR3 is 14 amino acids long. The CDR3 sequence: CASSSETGVEPQHF. DNA for the CDR3: TGTGCCAGCAGTTCCGAGACAGGGGTCGAGCCCCAGCATTTT.

The chain employs TRBV18 and TRBJ2-5, with D hard to call. V was pared by 2 bases and J by 5 bases, with 9 bases between. Germline V CDR1 and CDR2: KGHSH, LQKENI. The CDR3 length is 13 residues. The CDR3 loop reads CASSPTRAETQYF. CDR3 coding DNA: TGTGCCAGCTCACCAACGAGAGCGGAGACCCAGTACTTC.

A few counts support this clone. The chain couples TRBV5-1 to TRBJ2-1; D not resolved. This CDR3 has 15 residues. Germline CDR1 and CDR2: SGHRS and YFSETQ. Trimming stripped 0 bases from V and 1 base from J, with 8 bases between. The CDR3 loop is CASSLGAGSYNEQFF. CDR3 nucleotide sequence: TGCGCCAGCAGCTTGGGGGCAGGATCCTACAATGAGCAGTTCTTC.

The CDR3 bases are TGTGCCAGCAGCCGACCGGGATATGAGCAGTTCTTC. This gives the protein CASSRPGYEQFF. The V and J genes are TRBV7-8 and TRBJ2-1; TRBD2 is a possible D gene (5 bases). The CDR3 has 12 amino acids. Germline V gives CDR1 SGHVS, CDR2 FQNEAQ. V was clipped by 5 bases and J by 8 bases, with 10 bases between them.

This chain connects TRBV30 to TRBJ2-5; tentatively, D is TRBD1 (6 bases). The length of the CDR3 is 12 residues. Germline lookup yields CDR1 GTSNPN and CDR2 SVGIG (reference sequence). The V and J ends lost 2 bases and 5 bases respectively, with 9 bases between them. The CDR3 coding sequence is TGTGCCTGGAGTTTTACAGGGGAGACCCAGTACTTC. Translated, it gives CAWSFTGETQYF. The entire variable domain, with the rest obtained from reference TRBV30 and TRBJ2-5, is as follows: SQTIHQWPATLVQPVGSPLSLECTVEGTSNPNLYWYRQAAGRGLQLLFYSVGIGQISSEVPQNLSASRPQDRQFILSSKKLLLSDSGFYLCAWSFTGETQYFGPGTRLLVL.

This chain connects TRBV28 to TRBJ2-1, with 8 positions matching TRBD1. After removal of 4 bases from V and 14 bases from J, the junction contained 13 bases not matched to a gene. The CDR3 has 14 residues. From germline, CDR1 is MDHEN and CDR2 SYDVKM. The CDR3 DNA is TGTGCCAGCAGTTCCCCGTCCCGGGACAGGTCGGAGTTCTTC. Its protein is CASSSPSRDRSEFF.

The chain joins TRBV18 to TRBJ2-3; 7 bases are shared with TRBD1. CDR1 KGHSH and CDR2 LQKENI come from the germline V gene. This CDR3 has 16 amino acids. Unmatched junction bases numbered 10, after V lost 3 bases and J lost 4 bases. CDR3: CASSPGQPGTADTQYF. The CDR3 DNA follows: TGTGCCAGCTCACCGGGACAGCCGGGCACTGCAGATACGCAGTATTTT.

V gene TRBV19 combines with J gene TRBJ2-5, with D perhaps TRBD2 (5 bases). Germline loops: CDR1 LNHDA, CDR2 SQIVND (reference sequence). CDR3 length: 12 amino acids. The ends were cut back, 11 bases at V and 5 bases at J, with 15 bases in the middle. The CDR3 sequence: CASGSDRETQYF. The CDR3 DNA reads TGTGCCTCGGGGTCGGATAGGGAGACCCAGTACTTC.

The chain employs TRBV30 and TRBJ1-6; D ambiguous. Germline V CDR1 and CDR2: GTSNPN, SVGIG (reference sequence). CDR3 length: 15 amino acids. Trimming pared 1 base from V and 0 bases from J, leaving 7 bases between. The CDR3 nucleotides are TGTGCCTGGAGTGCCGGCGGCTCCTATAATTCACCCCTCCACTTT. This sequence encodes CAWSAGGSYNSPLHF.

This clone appeared once. The gene calls are TRBV20-1 and TRBJ2-4; D not resolved. CDR1 and CDR2 from the germline V gene are DFQATT and SNEGSKA (reference sequence). The CDR3 contains 11 residues. Trimming left V 6 bases short and J 5 bases short, with 8 bases between. The CDR3 region has the DNA TGCAGTGCCAGGATTGAAAACATTCAGTACTTC. Protein sequence: CSARIENIQYF.

The V and J genes are TRBV7-2 and TRBJ2-7; 10 bases align to TRBD2. The CDR3 contains 14 residues. Losses at the gene ends were 5 bases for V and 2 bases for J; bases not matched to a gene: 3. Germline V gene data show CDR1 as SGHTA and CDR2 as FQGNSA. The DNA of the CDR3 is TGTGCCAGCAGCAGTAGCGGGGGGCCCTACGAGCAGTACTTC. Protein: CASSSSGGPYEQYF. The variable domain in full, completed from reference TRBV7-2 and TRBJ2-7, reads GAGVSQSPSNKVTEKGKDVELRCDPISGHTALYWYRQSLGQGLEFLIYFQGNSAPDKSGLPSDRFSAERTGGSVSTLTIQRTQQEDSAVYLCASSSSGGPYEQYFGPGTRLTVT.

This chain uses TRBV5-4 with TRBJ2-2, with 10 positions matching TRBD1. V shed 0 bases and J 7 bases; nucleotides not matched to a gene: 6. The CDR3 loop spans 16 amino acids. From germline, CDR1 is SGHNT and CDR2 YYREEE (reference sequence). The CDR3 sequence: CASSLGLGQGIGELFF. CDR3 DNA: TGTGCCAGCAGCTTGGGGCTGGGACAGGGGATCGGGGAGCTGTTTTTT.

The chain has TRBV7-8 and TRBJ2-7; D uncertain. Germline V lookup: CDR1 SGHVS, CDR2 FQNEAQ. This CDR3 has 14 amino acids. Trimming took 0 bases from V and 6 from J, leaving 12 bases between them. CDR3 coding DNA: TGTGCCAGCAGCTTAGCACGCTTGACGGGCGAGCAGTACTTC. Its protein product is CASSLARLTGEQYF.

The chain couples TRBV3-1 (or the pseudogene TRBV3-2) to TRBJ2-5; TRBD2 agrees at 8 bases. In germline, CDR1 is LGHDT, CDR2 YNNKEL (reference sequence). The ends lost 3 bases at V and 5 bases at J; junction bases unmatched: 5. The CDR3 runs 14 residues. CDR3 region: CASSHGTRVETQYF. The DNA for the CDR3 is TGTGCCAGCAGCCACGGGACTAGGGTGGAGACCCAGTACTTC.

The chain uses TRBV12-3 or TRBV12-4 and TRBJ2-1; 9 positions match TRBD2. The CDR3 is 11 amino acids. Trimming took 6 bases from V and 10 from J; bases not matched to a gene: 1. The CDR3: CASSTSGEQFF. In DNA, the CDR3 is TGTGCCAGCAGCACTAGCGGGGAGCAGTTCTTC.

The chain combines TRBV6-5 with TRBJ2-2, with 9 bases identical to TRBD2. In germline, CDR1 is MNHEY, CDR2 SVGAGI. Losses at the gene ends were 6 bases for V and 3 bases for J; bases not matched to a gene: 5. The CDR3 is 15 amino acids. The CDR3 loop reads CASRLSGGYTGELFF. The CDR3 DNA reads TGTGCCAGCAGATTAAGCGGGGGGTACACCGGGGAGCTGTTTTTT.

This clone was detected many times. The chain links TRBV2 to TRBJ2-3; 10 bases agree with TRBD2. There are 15 residues in the CDR3. V shed 3 bases, J shed 6 bases, and the junction held 6 bases outside the gene matches. Germline V gene lookup returns CDR1 SNHLY and CDR2 FYNNEI. The DNA of the CDR3 is TGTGCCAGCAGTGAGAGCGGGGGGGCTTTTGATACGCAGTATTTT. As protein: CASSESGGAFDTQYF.